This T cell receptor beta chain emerged from a study of T-cell memory formation after mild COVID-19. Study in general: The TCR clusters were mostly specific to one donor. Study-wide results and limits: CM and EM subsets held most contracting CD4+ clones; EMRA held CD8+ ones. Second-wave clones peaking on day 37 lacked confirmed SARS-CoV-2 specificity.

5'RACE with constant-segment primers yielded barcoded, UMI-tagged TCR alpha and TCR beta cDNA libraries. TCRdb re-called the 5' RACE reads through MiXCR, storing one row per CDR3 protein. The sample comprises around 320,000 distinct CDR3 sequences, approximately 19% of which are singletons, and around 21% rests with the top ten. As regards this clonotype: Its antigen is not identified.

Sequenced material: PBMCs or a T cell subset sorted from them (not recorded which). This clonotype was sampled from a man younger than 30 who had mild COVID-19 (a few samples of this study predate the infection). Cell type and time point are not known.

CDR3 loop: CASSVGVGRPYEQYF. CDR3 nucleotides: TGTGCCAGCAGCGTAGGGGTCGGGCGTCCCTACGAGCAGTACTTC. This sequence joins TRBV9 and TRBJ2-7; no clear D gene. Trimming removed 0 bases at V and 2 bases at J, with 12 bases between. The CDR3 totals 15 residues. Germline assignment: CDR1 SGDLS and CDR2 YYNGEE.